The clone carrying this TCR beta chain was detected only once. TCRbeta libraries were built with three rounds of nested PCR, modified from ARM-PCR. TCRdb recomputed calls from the multiplex PCR reads with MiXCR, one row per CDR3 protein. Of more than 75,000 distinct CDR3 sequences listed, about two thirds are singletons. No cell sorting was done before RNA was extracted from the tissue. This sample is drawn from a study of tumor and adjacent non-tumor tissue in lung cancer. Study-level background: The patients, 9 to 11 men and four to six women, were roughly 31 to 80 with stage I to III disease. Some 3.9 million productive TCRbeta reads were obtained per sample on average.

The V end was cut by 6 bases, the J end by 14 bases, with 28 bases between. Germline V gene lookup returns CDR1 MNHEY and CDR2 SVGAGI. The CDR3 consists of 15 residues. This chain links TRBV6-5 with TRBJ1-1; possibly TRBD1 for D (5 bases). The sample comprised lung tumor tissue. The TCR was taken from a woman between 70 and 85 years old with non-small cell lung cancer. The CDR3 DNA reads TGTGCCAGCAGCTTCCGGCCCCCGCGGGGGACTGAGGCATTCTTT. Residues: CASSFRPPRGTEAFF.